These 26 T cell receptor beta chains were sequenced from one sample in a study of neoadjuvant anti-PD-1 for oral cavity cancer. Time point meaning: after neoadjuvant nivolumab, at surgical resection. TCRdb's table, derived via immunoSEQ multiplex PCR, lists solely in-frame clones and lacks some. The repertoire holds 9,600 or so clones, with over 65% as singletons. Sequenced material: PBMCs, taken after nivolumab (anti-PD-1) treatment. The receptor set was obtained from a person aged 40 to 85 with oral cavity squamous cell carcinoma.

This sequence joins TRBV6-5 and TRBJ2-1, with 9 bases identical to TRBD1. The CDR3 covers 14 residues. The germline V gene encodes CDR1 MNHEY and CDR2 SVGAGI. With 8 bases clipped from V and 5 bases from J, the junction kept 7 bases outside the gene matches. The CDR3 reads CASRRDRVNNEQFF. The CDR3 nucleotides are TGTGCCAGCCGACGGGACAGGGTGAACAATGAGCAGTTCTTC.

The chain combines TRBV15 with TRBJ2-2, with TRBD2 identical over 8 bases. The CDR3 contains 17 residues. V shed 0 bases and J 4 bases; nucleotides not matched to a gene: 7. CDR1 LNHNV and CDR2 YYDKDF come from the germline V gene (reference sequence). The CDR3 sequence is CATSRDPREGRTGELFF. The CDR3 DNA is TGTGCCACCAGCAGAGATCCCCGGGAGGGCCGCACCGGGGAGCTGTTTTTT.

This clone was counted only a few times. The chain combines TRBV2 with TRBJ1-1; D remains unclear. The V end lost 2 bases, the J end lost 0 bases, and 4 bases lay between the germline ends. The CDR3 loop spans 13 amino acids. Germline values: CDR1 SNHLY, CDR2 FYNNEI. CDR3 sequence (DNA): TGTGCCAGCAGTGAATCAATGAACACTGAAGCTTTCTTT. Its translation is CASSESMNTEAFF.

The chain couples TRBV5-1 to TRBJ2-2, with 7 positions matching TRBD1. J was trimmed by 5 bases and V by 4 bases; bases with no gene match: 11. The CDR3 consists of 16 residues. Germline V gene lookup returns CDR1 SGHRS and CDR2 YFSETQ. Here the CDR3 DNA reads TGCGCCAGCAGCACCTCGACAGGGCAGGGGACCGGGGAGCTGTTTTTT. Encoded protein: CASSTSTGQGTGELFF.

V is TRBV27 and J is TRBJ2-1, with 7 bases matching TRBD1. Per the germline V gene, CDR1 is MNHEY and CDR2 is SMNVEV (reference sequence). V shed 5 bases, J shed 9 bases, and the junction held 7 bases outside the gene matches. The CDR3 runs to 13 residues. The CDR3 DNA reads as TGTGCCAGCAGTCTATTACAGGGGAGTGAGCAGTTCTTC. Protein sequence: CASSLLQGSEQFF.

The rearrangement joins TRBV30 to TRBJ2-3; 11 bases map to TRBD2. Germline V lookup: CDR1 GTSNPN, CDR2 SVGIG (reference sequence). Losses at the gene ends were 5 bases for V and 4 bases for J; bases not matched to a gene: 5. CDR3 size: 14 residues. This chain's CDR3 is CAWALAGVPDTQYF. DNA of the CDR3: TGTGCCTGGGCACTAGCGGGAGTGCCAGATACGCAGTATTTT.

This clone has a single count. The CDR3 loop reads CASSTAGNQFF. In nucleotides, the CDR3 is TGTGCCAGCAGTACTGCGGGGAACCAGTTCTTC. The rearrangement uses TRBV7-8 and TRBJ2-1, with a tentative D call TRBD2 (6 bases). Germline V gives CDR1 SGHVS, CDR2 FQNEAQ. CDR3 length: 11 amino acids. The V and J ends lost 6 bases and 13 bases respectively, with 13 bases between them. The full variable domain, with the rest looked up from reference TRBV7-8 and TRBJ2-1, is GAGVSQSPRYKVAKRGQDVALRCDPISGHVSLFWYQQALGQGPEFLTYFQNEAQLDKSGLPSDRFFAERPEGSVSTLKIQRTQQEDSAVYLCASSTAGNQFFGPGTRLTVL.

V gene TRBV7-3 combines with J gene TRBJ2-3; 8 bases map to TRBD2. The CDR3 totals 18 residues. CDR1 is SGHTA and CDR2 is FQGTGA in the germline V gene. V was pared by 0 bases and J by 0 bases, with 8 bases of the junction left unmatched. The CDR3, as DNA: TGTGCCAGCAGCTTAACGAGCGGGGGATCGGGGAGCACAGATACGCAGTATTTT. It encodes CASSLTSGGSGSTDTQYF.

The rearrangement joins TRBV10-2 to TRBJ2-7; D unclear. CDR1 is WSHSY, CDR2 SAAADI, per germline. V was trimmed by 3 bases and J by 0 bases, leaving 0 bases between them. The CDR3 totals 11 residues. The chain's CDR3 is CASSDSYEQYF. The CDR3 nucleotides are TGCGCCAGCAGTGACTCCTACGAGCAGTACTTC.

This chain links TRBV5-1 with TRBJ1-2; 9 positions agree with TRBD1. V gave up 2 bases and J gave up 5 bases; unmatched junction bases: 13. This CDR3 region has 17 residues. Germline assignment: CDR1 SGHRS and CDR2 YFSETQ. The CDR3 DNA is TGCGCCAGCAGCTTAACAGGGGGCAATTGGGACAGGTATGGCTACACCTTC. Translation gives CASSLTGGNWDRYGYTF.

CDR3 sequence reads: CASSLVDRNTGELFF. The CDR3 bases are TGTGCCAGCAGCTTAGTTGACCGGAACACCGGGGAGCTGTTTTTT. The V and J genes are TRBV11-1 and TRBJ2-2; D is uncertain. CDR1 and CDR2 from the germline V gene are SGHAT and FQDESV (reference sequence). Trimming pared 1 base from V and 1 base from J, leaving 7 bases between. The CDR3 totals 15 residues.

This clone has a handful of counts. This sequence joins TRBV27 and TRBJ1-2, with TRBD1 matching 7 bases. The CDR3 consists of 12 residues. Germline V lookup: CDR1 MNHEY, CDR2 SMNVEV (reference sequence). Losses at the gene ends were 6 bases for V and 5 bases for J; bases not matched to a gene: 3. In nucleotides, the CDR3 is TGTGCCAGCAGGGGGACAGCTTATGGCTACACCTTC. Translating it yields CASRGTAYGYTF.

This clone came up once. The rearrangement uses TRBV9 and TRBJ1-4; possibly TRBD1 for D (5 bases). The CDR3 is 16 amino acids. CDR1 is SGDLS, CDR2 YYNGEE, per germline. V lost 2 bases, J lost 8 bases, and 19 bases lay in between. CDR3 bases: TGTGCCAGCAGCGTTCGGGACGAGCCCTTAAGCGAAAAACTGTTTTTT. It translates to CASSVRDEPLSEKLFF.

The V call is TRBV19, the J call TRBJ1-5; tentative D call: TRBD1 (6 bases). V lost 7 bases, J lost 5 bases, and 18 bases lay in between. Looked up from germline, CDR1 is LNHDA and CDR2 is SQIVND (reference sequence). The CDR3 has 15 amino acids. Here the CDR3 DNA reads TGTGCCAGTAAAACTGAGGGACACAGATATCAGCCCCAGCATTTT. It is translated as CASKTEGHRYQPQHF. Full variable domain (outside the CDR3, taken from reference TRBV19 and TRBJ1-5): DGGITQSPKYLFRKEGQNVTLSCEQNLNHDAMYWYRQDPGQGLRLIYYSQIVNDFQKGDIAEGYSVSREKKESFPLTVTSAQKNPTAFYLCASKTEGHRYQPQHFGDGTRLSIL.

This chain connects TRBV7-8 to TRBJ2-5; D remains unclear. Trimming cost V 0 bases and J 5 bases, with 7 bases left between them. This CDR3 is 13 amino acids long. Per germline, CDR1 SGHVS and CDR2 FQNEAQ. As DNA, the CDR3 is TGTGCCAGCAGCTTAGCGCAACGGGAGACCCAGTACTTC. Protein product: CASSLAQRETQYF. Full variable domain (missing parts from reference TRBV7-8 and TRBJ2-5): GAGVSQSPRYKVAKRGQDVALRCDPISGHVSLFWYQQALGQGPEFLTYFQNEAQLDKSGLPSDRFFAERPEGSVSTLKIQRTQQEDSAVYLCASSLAQRETQYFGPGTRLLVL.

The J gene is TRBJ2-7, the V gene TRBV4-1; D possibly uses TRBD1 or TRBD2 (5 bases each). This CDR3 has 14 residues. Trimming cost V 4 bases and J 2 bases, with 12 bases left between them. From germline, CDR1 is MGHRA and CDR2 YSYEKL. Here the CDR3 reads CASSPHLGAYEQYF. CDR3 coding DNA: TGCGCCAGCAGCCCTCACCTGGGGGCCTACGAGCAGTACTTC.

The chain recombines TRBV5-6 with TRBJ1-2, with D possibly matching TRBD1 (6 bases). This CDR3 region has 14 residues. Trimming stripped 4 bases from V and 4 bases from J, with 14 bases between. The germline CDR1 and CDR2 sequences are SGHDT and YYEEEE. For the CDR3, the DNA is TGTGCCAGCAGCCGGCCAGGGGACCCCTATGGCTACACCTTC. It encodes CASSRPGDPYGYTF. Using reference TRBV5-6 and TRBJ1-2 for the parts outside the CDR3, the full variable domain is DAGVTQSPTHLIKTRGQQVTLRCSPKSGHDTVSWYQQALGQGPQFIFQYYEEEERQRGNFPDRFSGHQFPNYSSELNVNALLLGDSALYLCASSRPGDPYGYTFGSGTRLTVV.

J is TRBJ2-3 and V is TRBV28; D perhaps matches TRBD2 (5 bases). Germline V lookup: CDR1 MDHEN, CDR2 SYDVKM. Trimming stripped 3 bases from V and 2 bases from J, with 9 bases between. This CDR3 comprises 14 residues. CDR3 sequence: CASSFPRDTDTQYF. In DNA form, the CDR3 reads TGTGCCAGCAGTTTTCCCCGGGACACAGATACGCAGTATTTT.

The chain is built from TRBV15 and TRBJ2-2; D may match TRBD1 or TRBD2 (5 bases each). The germline gives CDR1 LNHNV, CDR2 YYDKDF (reference sequence). V lost 9 bases to trimming and J lost 4 bases, with 15 bases between them. This CDR3 region has 14 residues. The CDR3: CATNRDLTTGELFF. The CDR3 bases are TGTGCCACTAATAGGGACCTGACCACCGGGGAGCTGTTTTTT.

This chain uses TRBV7-2 with TRBJ2-1; TRBD1 aligns across 9 bases. V was pared by 5 bases and J by 6 bases, with 8 bases of the junction left unmatched. This CDR3 region has 15 residues. Per germline, CDR1 SGHTA and CDR2 FQGNSA. The CDR3 here is CASSPAGQGPNEQFF. In nucleotides, the CDR3 is TGTGCCAGCAGCCCGGCGGGACAGGGTCCCAATGAGCAGTTCTTC.

With regard to this clone: A junction end diverges from the germline sequence, so it may reflect a read error. This chain joins TRBV20-1 and TRBJ1-2, with a tentative D call TRBD1 (6 bases). Looked up from germline, CDR1 is DFQATT and CDR2 is SNEGSKA (reference sequence). The CDR3 runs to 11 residues. In DNA form, the CDR3 reads TGCAGTGCCAGAGGGGGGGAGGGCTACACCTTC. This codes for CSARGGEGYTF.

This chain connects TRBV27 to TRBJ2-3; 9 bases align to TRBD2. Trimming took 6 bases from V and 2 from J; bases not matched to a gene: 12. Germline V gene sequence: CDR1 MNHEY, CDR2 SMNVEV (reference sequence). The CDR3 covers 17 residues. DNA for the CDR3: TGTGCCAGCAGAAAAGGGACTAGCCTCACCCCCACAGATACGCAGTATTTT. Amino acid sequence: CASRKGTSLTPTDTQYF.

This clone has only a few counts. The V gene is TRBV18, the J gene TRBJ1-2, with D maybe TRBD1 (5 bases). The CDR3 is made up of 15 amino acids. CDR1 KGHSH and CDR2 LQKENI come from the germline V gene. Trimming cost V 2 bases and J 5 bases, with 15 bases left between them. The CDR3 nucleotides are TGTGCCAGCTCACCATTAAGGGGAGTTGGTTATGGCTACACCTTC. As protein: CASSPLRGVGYGYTF.

The V gene is TRBV25-1, the J gene TRBJ2-7, with a weak D call TRBD2 (5 bases). V lost 11 bases and J 6 bases, leaving 20 bases between the germline ends. CDR1 is MGHDK, CDR2 SYGVNS, per germline. The CDR3 has 13 residues. The CDR3 nucleotides are TGTGCCCCCACGATCGGACGGGATAGCGAGCAGTACTTC. As protein: CAPTIGRDSEQYF.

V and J are TRBV7-3 and TRBJ1-2; TRBD1 is a possible D gene (6 bases). Looked up from germline, CDR1 is SGHTA and CDR2 is FQGTGA. This CDR3 is 13 amino acids long. Trimming left V 5 bases short and J 2 bases short, with 9 bases between. Written as DNA, the CDR3 is TGTGCCAGCAGCCCTACAGGGAACTATGGCTACACCTTC. Protein: CASSPTGNYGYTF. Drawing the rest from reference TRBV7-3 and TRBJ1-2, the complete variable domain is GAGVSQTPSNKVTEKGKYVELRCDPISGHTALYWYRQSLGQGPEFLIYFQGTGAADDSGLPNDRFFAVRPEGSVSTLKIQRTERGDSAVYLCASSPTGNYGYTFGSGTRLTVV.

This clone was picked up a small number of times. The gene calls are TRBV2 and TRBJ2-2; TRBD1 aligns across 8 bases. This CDR3 spans 15 amino acids. V trimming: 10 bases; J trimming: 5 bases; junction bases outside the gene matches: 12. Germline CDR1 SNHLY, CDR2 FYNNEI. CDR3 in amino acids: CATANGQGRTGELFF. CDR3 nucleotides: TGTGCCACAGCCAACGGACAGGGTCGGACCGGGGAGCTGTTTTTT.